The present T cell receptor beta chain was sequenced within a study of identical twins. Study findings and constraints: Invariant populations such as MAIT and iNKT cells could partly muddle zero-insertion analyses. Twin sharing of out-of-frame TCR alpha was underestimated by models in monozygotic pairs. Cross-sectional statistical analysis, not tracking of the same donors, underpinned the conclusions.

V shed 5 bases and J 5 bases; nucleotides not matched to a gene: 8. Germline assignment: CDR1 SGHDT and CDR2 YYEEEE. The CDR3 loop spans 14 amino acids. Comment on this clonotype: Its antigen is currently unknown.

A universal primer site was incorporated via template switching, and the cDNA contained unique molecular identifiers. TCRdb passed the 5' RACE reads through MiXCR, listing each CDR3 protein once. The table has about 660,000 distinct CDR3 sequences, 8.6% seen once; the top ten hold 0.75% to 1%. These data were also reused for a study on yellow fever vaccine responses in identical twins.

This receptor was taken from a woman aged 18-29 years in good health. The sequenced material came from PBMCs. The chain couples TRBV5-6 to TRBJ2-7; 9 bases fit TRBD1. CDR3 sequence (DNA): TGTGCCAGCAGACCGCACAGGGGGCGGGACGAGCAGTACTTC. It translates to CASRPHRGRDEQYF.